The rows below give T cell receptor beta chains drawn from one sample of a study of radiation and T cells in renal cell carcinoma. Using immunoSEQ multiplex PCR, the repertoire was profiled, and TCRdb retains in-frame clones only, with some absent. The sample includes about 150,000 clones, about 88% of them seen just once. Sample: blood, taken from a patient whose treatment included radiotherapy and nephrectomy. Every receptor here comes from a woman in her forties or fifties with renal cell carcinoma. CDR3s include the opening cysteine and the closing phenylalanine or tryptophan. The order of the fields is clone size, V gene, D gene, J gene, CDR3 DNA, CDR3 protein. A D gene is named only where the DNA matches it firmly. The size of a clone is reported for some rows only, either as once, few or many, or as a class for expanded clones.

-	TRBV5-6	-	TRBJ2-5	TGTGCCAGCAGCTTGACCGGCAGGGGGGAAGAGACCCAGTACTTC	CASSLTGRGEETQYF
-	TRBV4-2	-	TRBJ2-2	TGTGCCAGCAGCCAAGATTTAGGGGGGAACACCGGGGAGCTGTTTTTT	CASSQDLGGNTGELFF
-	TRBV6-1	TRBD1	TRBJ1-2	TGTGCCAGCAGTGAAGACAGGGGGCGCCTATTACGGGGTTACGGCTACACCTTC	CASSEDRGRLLRGYGYTF
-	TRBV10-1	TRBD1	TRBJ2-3	TGCGCCAGCAGTGACGACAGGGACACAGATACGCAGTATTTT	CASSDDRDTDTQYF
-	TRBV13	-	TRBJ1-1	TGTGCCAGCAGCTTAGGAGGCAGTGCGAACACTGAAGCTTTCTTT	CASSLGGSANTEAFF
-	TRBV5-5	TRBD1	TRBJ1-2	TGTGCCAGCAGCTTACGTGGCAGGGGGGTTAACTATGGCTACACCTTC	CASSLRGRGVNYGYTF
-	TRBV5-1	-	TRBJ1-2	TGCGCCAGCAGCTTGGGGGGTAGCTATGGCTACACCTTC	CASSLGGSYGYTF
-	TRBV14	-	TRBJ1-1	TGTGCCAGCAGCCAAGACGGTTGGGGGATAGCTTTCTTT	CASSQDGWGIAFF
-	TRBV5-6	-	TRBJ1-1	TGTGCCAGCAGCTTGGACAGGGTGAACACTGAAGCTTTCTTT	CASSLDRVNTEAFF
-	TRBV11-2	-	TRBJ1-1	TGTGCCAGCAGCTTAGAGCCTGACAGCGAAGCTTTCTTT	CASSLEPDSEAFF
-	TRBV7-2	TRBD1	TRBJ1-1	TGTGCCAGCAGCTTCCACGCAGGGGGGTACACTGAAGCTTTCTTT	CASSFHAGGYTEAFF
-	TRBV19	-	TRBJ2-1	TGTGCCAGTAGCGACGGGTACGGGGACAATGAGCAGTTCTTC	CASSDGYGDNEQFF
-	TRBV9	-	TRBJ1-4	TGTGCCAGCAGCGTAACTTGGAGGTTTGAGGGAAAACTGTTTTTT	CASSVTWRFEGKLFF
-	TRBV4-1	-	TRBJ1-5	TGCGCCAGCAGCCATGCCGTGAGACAGGCAGGGGATCAGCCCCAGCATTTT	CASSHAVRQAGDQPQHF
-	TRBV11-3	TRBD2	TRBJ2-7	TGTGCCAGCAGCCCTAGCGGGGGGACCTACGAGCAGTACTTC	CASSPSGGTYEQYF
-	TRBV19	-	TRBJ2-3	TGTGCCAGTAGTCCGACTGGAGGGCAAGCAGATACGCAGTATTTT	CASSPTGGQADTQYF
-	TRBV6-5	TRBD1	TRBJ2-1	TGTGCCACAAGACAGGGCTCCTACAATGAGCAGTTCTTC	CATRQGSYNEQFF
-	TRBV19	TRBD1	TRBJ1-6	TGTGCCAGTAGTGGCGCCGGGACAGGGAATTCACCCCTCCACTTT	CASSGAGTGNSPLHF
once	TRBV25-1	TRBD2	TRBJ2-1	TGTGCCAGCAGTGAACGTGGAGCGGGGGGTGGTGAGCAGTTCTTC	CASSERGAGGGEQFF
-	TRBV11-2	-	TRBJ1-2	TGTGCCAGCAGCTCAGTCAGGCAGGGCGATGGCTACACCTTC	CASSSVRQGDGYTF
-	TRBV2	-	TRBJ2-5	TGTGCCAGCGCAACGGGGGAGACAAAGACCCAGTACTTC	CASATGETKTQYF
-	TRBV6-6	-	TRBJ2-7	TGTGCCACACAACGCGGGACAGTCGACGAGCAGTACTTC	CATQRGTVDEQYF
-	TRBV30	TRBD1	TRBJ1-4	TGTGCCTGGTGCAGGGGGCGTCCTAATGAAAAACTGTTTTTT	CAWCRGRPNEKLFF
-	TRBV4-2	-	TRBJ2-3	TGTGCCAGCAGCCAAGATCTGGCAACAGATACGCAGTATTTT	CASSQDLATDTQYF
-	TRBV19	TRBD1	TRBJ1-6	TGTGCCAGTAGTGCGACAGGGAATAATTCACCCCTCCACTTT	CASSATGNNSPLHF
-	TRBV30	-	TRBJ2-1	TGTGCCTGGAGTGTACTCTCCACAGATAAGTACAATGAGCAGTTCTTC	CAWSVLSTDKYNEQFF
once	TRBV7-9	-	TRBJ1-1	TGTGCCAGCAGCGTTTACACTGAAGCTTTCTTT	CASSVYTEAFF
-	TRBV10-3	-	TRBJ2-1	TGTGCCATCAGTGGGAAGGACTCCTTAAGCTCCTACAATGAGCAGTTCTTC	CAISGKDSLSSYNEQFF
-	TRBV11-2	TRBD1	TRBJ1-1	TGTGCCAGCAGCCCTCTGACAGGGACAGACACTGAAGCTTTCTTT	CASSPLTGTDTEAFF
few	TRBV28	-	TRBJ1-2	TGTGCCAGCAGTTTAACAGACGGCTACACCTTC	CASSLTDGYTF
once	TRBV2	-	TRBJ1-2	TGTGCCAGCACCGAGAGACAGAATACTAACTATGGCTACACCTTC	CASTERQNTNYGYTF
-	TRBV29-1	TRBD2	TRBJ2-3	TGCAGCGTTGAAGACGCAGCGGGGGCACCGGTTACGCAGTATTTT	CSVEDAAGAPVTQYF
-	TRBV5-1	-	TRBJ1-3	TGCGCCAGCAGCTTGGATGGAAACACCATATATTTT	CASSLDGNTIYF
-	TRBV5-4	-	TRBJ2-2	TGTGCCAGCAGCTCGGGGCTTCAAAGACCCGGGGAGCTGTTTTTT	CASSSGLQRPGELFF
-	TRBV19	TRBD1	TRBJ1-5	TGTGCCAGTAGTAGCGACAGGGGAAGCAATCAGCCCCAGCATTTT	CASSSDRGSNQPQHF
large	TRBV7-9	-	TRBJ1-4	TGTGCCAGCAGCTTTTCCGGGGAACTTGAAAAACTGTTTTTT	CASSFSGELEKLFF
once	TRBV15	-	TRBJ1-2	TGTGCCACCAGCAGAGATTTAGGAAACTATGGCTACACCTTC	CATSRDLGNYGYTF
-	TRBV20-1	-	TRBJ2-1	TGCAGTGCGCGCCCTAGAGGCGAGCAGTTCTTC	CSARPRGEQFF
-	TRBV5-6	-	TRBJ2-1	TGTGCCAGCAGCCTGGACCATGAGCAGTTCTTC	CASSLDHEQFF